This T cell receptor beta chain is drawn from a study of cytomegalovirus exposure and HLA in healthy donors. After removal of 3 bases from V and 6 bases from J, the junction contained 3 bases not matched to a gene. Germline V lookup: CDR1 SGHTA, CDR2 FQGNSA. This CDR3 comprises 14 residues. PCR was performed using 60 Vbeta and 13 Jbeta primers. Profiling relied on immunoSEQ multiplex PCR, and the TCRdb table lists in-frame clones only, not all of them. Counted here are about 140,000 clones, 82% occurring once; the ten biggest clones make up approximately 1.5%. The receptor comes from a man aged 25-40 years in good health and CMV-seropositive. The sample consisted of PBMCs. The rearrangement links TRBV7-2 to TRBJ1-3; TRBD1 agrees at 9 bases. The CDR3 sequence: CASSLTGGINTIYF. In nucleotides, the CDR3 is TGTGCCAGCAGCTTGACAGGGGGTATAAACACCATATATTTT.